A single sample is the source of the 14 T cell receptor beta chains below, sequenced in a study of somatic mutations in cytotoxic T cells in rheumatoid arthritis. Clones were read by immunoSEQ multiplex PCR, and TCRdb kept only the in-frame ones, dropping some. The sample has 15,000 or so clones, 65% to 80% seen once. The specimen was CD8+ T cells sorted from blood. These receptors originate from an adult with rheumatoid arthritis.

The CDR3 sequence is CASGAGAKETQYF. Here the CDR3 DNA reads TGTGCCAGTGGGGCAGGGGCGAAAGAGACCCAGTACTTC. V and J are TRBV19 and TRBJ2-5; a weak D match, TRBD1 (6 bases). Germline CDR1 is LNHDA and CDR2 is SQIVND (reference sequence). V was cut by 8 bases and J by 3 bases, with 13 bases left in between. The CDR3 runs to 13 residues.

This clone was counted a few times. CDR3 in amino acids: CASSQERTGNQPQHF. The CDR3 bases are TGCGCCAGCAGCCAAGAGAGGACAGGGAATCAGCCCCAGCATTTT. The chain combines TRBV4-1 with TRBJ1-5; 8 bases match TRBD1. Germline-derived CDR1 and CDR2 are MGHRA and YSYEKL. The length of the CDR3 is 15 residues. J was trimmed by 4 bases and V by 0 bases; bases with no gene match: 2.

The rearrangement links TRBV7-6 to TRBJ1-4; the match to TRBD1 covers 7 bases. Trimming at V came to 5 bases and at J to 7 bases, leaving 7 bases not matched to a gene. Per the germline V gene, CDR1 is SGHVS and CDR2 is FNYEAQ. The CDR3 runs to 14 residues. The CDR3: CASSLGTAVEKLFF. CDR3 nucleotide sequence: TGTGCCAGCAGCCTGGGGACAGCCGTTGAAAAACTGTTTTTT.

V and J are TRBV13 and TRBJ1-2, with a possible D match to TRBD1 (6 bases). The V end lost 3 bases, the J end lost 8 bases, and 13 bases lay between the germline ends. Germline CDR1 PRHDT, CDR2 FYEKMQ (reference sequence). The CDR3 is 13 amino acids. CDR3 coding DNA: TGTGCCAGCAGCTTCCGGGGGCTCGACGGCTACACCTTC. It encodes CASSFRGLDGYTF. Variable domain in full (rest from reference TRBV13 and TRBJ1-2): AAGVIQSPRHLIKEKRETATLKCYPIPRHDTVYWYQQGPGQDPQFLISFYEKMQSDKGSIPDRFSAQQFSDYHSELNMSSLELGDSALYFCASSFRGLDGYTFGSGTRLTVV.

The rearrangement links TRBV11-2 to TRBJ2-1; the match to TRBD2 covers 13 bases. This CDR3 comprises 16 residues. Per the germline V gene, CDR1 is SGHAT and CDR2 is FQNNGV. With V trimmed by 1 base and J by 8 bases, 5 bases remained unmatched. The CDR3 spells CASSLVPGTSGDEQFF. The CDR3 region has the DNA TGTGCCAGCAGCTTAGTACCCGGGACTAGCGGGGATGAGCAGTTCTTC.

The V call is TRBV10-2, the J call TRBJ1-1; D remains ambiguous. The CDR3 covers 12 residues. Trimming cost V 3 bases and J 5 bases, with 7 bases left between them. In germline, CDR1 is WSHSY, CDR2 SAAADI. The CDR3 is CASSDRRTEAFF. The CDR3 DNA follows: TGCGCCAGCAGTGATAGACGGACTGAAGCTTTCTTT.

The rearrangement links TRBV7-6 to TRBJ2-1; D is uncertain. V lost 1 base and J lost 2, with 9 bases in between. The CDR3 sequence is 15 residues long. CDR1 is SGHVS and CDR2 is FNYEAQ in the germline V gene. The CDR3 loop is CASSLVPNTYNEQFF. Here the CDR3 DNA reads TGTGCCAGCAGCTTAGTTCCTAATACCTACAATGAGCAGTTCTTC.

The chain links TRBV30 to TRBJ1-5; a possible D gene is TRBD1 (5 bases). The CDR3 covers 14 residues. Trimming removed 0 bases at V and 3 bases at J, with 9 bases between. From germline, CDR1 is GTSNPN and CDR2 SVGIG (reference sequence). The CDR3 region is CAWSVRQPNQPQHF. Written as DNA, the CDR3 is TGTGCCTGGAGTGTAAGACAGCCCAATCAGCCCCAGCATTTT.

The V gene is TRBV7-9, the J gene TRBJ2-7; TRBD2 might be the D (6 bases). Germline values: CDR1 SEHNR, CDR2 FQNEAQ (reference sequence). Trimming pared 5 bases from V and 6 bases from J, leaving 23 bases between. The CDR3 is made up of 16 amino acids. DNA of the CDR3: TGTGCCAGCAGCCTCCCCGAGACTAGAAAAAGTTTCGAGCAGTACTTC. Translation: CASSLPETRKSFEQYF.

V usage is TRBV5-6 and J usage is TRBJ1-2; D not certain. V shed 0 bases and J shed 6 bases, with 12 bases lying between them. Germline V CDR1 and CDR2: SGHDT, YYEEEE. The CDR3 extends over 14 amino acids. The CDR3 DNA sequence: TGTGCCAGCAGCTTGGCCAGTGGTAGCGATGGCTACACCTTC. Its translation is CASSLASGSDGYTF.

This chain links TRBV13 with TRBJ2-1; 9 nucleotides align to TRBD1. V lost 6 bases and J lost 5; bases outside the gene matches: 8. The CDR3 runs 15 residues. Germline CDR1 PRHDT, CDR2 FYEKMQ (reference sequence). The CDR3 nucleotides are TGTGCCAGCAGATCTACAGGGGGCTGGGACAATGAGCAGTTCTTC. Its translation is CASRSTGGWDNEQFF.

The chain uses TRBV25-1 and TRBJ1-1; D is undetermined. CDR3 length equals 12 residues. V was cut by 5 bases and J by 5 bases, with 9 bases left in between. Germline V gene sequence: CDR1 MGHDK, CDR2 SYGVNS. The CDR3 sequence: CASSPGNTEAFF. DNA for the CDR3: TGTGCCAGCAGTCCGGGTAATACTGAAGCTTTCTTT.

This chain uses TRBV27 with TRBJ1-1; D uncertain. The CDR3 length is 14 residues. Between the trimmed V and J ends, which lost 1 base and 1 base, there was a span of 7 bases. Germline CDR1 MNHEY, CDR2 SMNVEV (reference sequence). The CDR3 is CASSLFGWNTEAFF. For the CDR3, the DNA is TGTGCCAGCAGTTTATTCGGCTGGAACACTGAAGCTTTCTTT.

This clone has just one count. This sequence joins TRBV4-3 and TRBJ2-7, with D possibly matching TRBD1 (5 bases). CDR1 and CDR2 from the germline V gene are LGHNA and YSLEER. The germline V and J ends were trimmed by 4 bases and 0 bases, with 7 bases remaining between them. The CDR3 length is 13 residues. This CDR3 is CASSLDSSYEQYF. The CDR3 DNA is TGCGCCAGCAGCCTCGACAGCTCCTACGAGCAGTACTTC.